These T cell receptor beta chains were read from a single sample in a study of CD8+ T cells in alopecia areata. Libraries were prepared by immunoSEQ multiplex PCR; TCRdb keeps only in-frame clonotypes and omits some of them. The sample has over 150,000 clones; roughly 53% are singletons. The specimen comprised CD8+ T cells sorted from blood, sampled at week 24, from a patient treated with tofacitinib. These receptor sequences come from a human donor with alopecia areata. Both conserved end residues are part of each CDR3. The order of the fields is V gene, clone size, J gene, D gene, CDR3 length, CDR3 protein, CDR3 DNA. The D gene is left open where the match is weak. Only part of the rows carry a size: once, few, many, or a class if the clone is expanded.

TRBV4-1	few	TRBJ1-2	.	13	CASSGRQLDGYTF	TGCGCCAGCAGCGGACGACAGTTGGATGGCTACACCTTC
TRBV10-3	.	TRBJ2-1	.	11	CALDRGVEQFF	TGTGCCCTAGATAGGGGTGTTGAGCAGTTCTTC
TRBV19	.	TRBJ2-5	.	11	CASTSQETQYF	TGTGCCAGTACATCCCAAGAGACCCAGTACTTC
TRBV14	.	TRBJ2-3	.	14	CASSLPRHTDTQYF	TGTGCCAGCAGCCTACCCAGACACACAGATACGCAGTATTTT
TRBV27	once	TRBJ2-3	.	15	CASTIRGPGTDTQYF	TGTGCCAGCACTATTCGGGGGCCTGGCACAGATACGCAGTATTTT
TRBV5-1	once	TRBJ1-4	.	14	CASSLGGTNEKLFF	TGCGCCAGCAGCTTGGGGGGCACGAATGAAAAACTGTTTTTT
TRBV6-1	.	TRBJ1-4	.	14	CASSGGSPNEKLFF	TGTGCCAGCAGTGGAGGCAGCCCTAATGAAAAACTGTTTTTT
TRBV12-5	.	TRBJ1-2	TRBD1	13	CASGSSTGYGYTF	TGTGCTAGTGGTTCGTCGACAGGGTATGGCTACACCTTC
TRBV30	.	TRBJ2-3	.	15	CAWSVVGDNTDTQYF	TGTGCCTGGAGTGTAGTGGGAGACAACACAGATACGCAGTATTTT
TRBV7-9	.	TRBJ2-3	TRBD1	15	CASSSDRASTDTQYF	TGTGCCAGCAGCTCGGACAGGGCTAGCACAGATACGCAGTATTTT
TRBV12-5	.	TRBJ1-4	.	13	CASGLDRDEKLFF	TGTGCTAGTGGTTTGGACCGGGATGAAAAACTGTTTTTT
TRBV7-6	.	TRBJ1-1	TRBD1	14	CASSLGQGDTEAFF	TGTGCCAGCAGCTTAGGCCAGGGGGACACTGAAGCTTTCTTT
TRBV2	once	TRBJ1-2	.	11	CASRGLPGYTF	TGTGCCAGCAGAGGATTACCTGGCTACACCTTC
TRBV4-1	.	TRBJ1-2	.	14	CASQPRVGDYGYTF	TGCGCCAGCCAACCAAGGGTGGGTGACTATGGCTACACCTTC
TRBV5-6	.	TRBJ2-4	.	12	CASNLLGGIQYF	TGTGCCAGCAATCTCTTGGGGGGCATTCAGTACTTC
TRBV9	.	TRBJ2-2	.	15	CASSVGGASTGELFF	TGTGCCAGCAGCGTAGGGGGCGCATCCACCGGGGAGCTGTTTTTT
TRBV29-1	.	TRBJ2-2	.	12	CSGLGGLGELFF	TGCAGCGGACTCGGCGGTCTCGGGGAGCTGTTTTTT
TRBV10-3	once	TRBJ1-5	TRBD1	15	CAISDRDSLNQPQHF	TGTGCCATCAGTGACCGGGACAGCCTAAATCAGCCCCAGCATTTT
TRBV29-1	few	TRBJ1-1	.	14	CSVAGVGMNTEAFF	TGCAGCGTGGCAGGGGTAGGCATGAACACTGAAGCTTTCTTT
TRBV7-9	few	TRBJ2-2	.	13	CASSNRGTGELFF	TGTGCCAGCTCCAATCGGGGCACCGGGGAGCTGTTTTTT
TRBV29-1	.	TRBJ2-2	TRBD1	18	CSVVVFRTTGADTGELFF	TGCAGCGTTGTGGTTTTCCGAACGACAGGGGCGGACACCGGGGAGCTGTTTTTT
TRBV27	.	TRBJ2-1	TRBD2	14	CASRIAGGPNEQFF	TGTGCCAGCAGGATAGCGGGGGGGCCCAATGAGCAGTTCTTC
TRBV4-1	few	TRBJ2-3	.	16	CASSQLTGPSTDTQYF	TGCGCCAGCAGCCAGTTGACAGGACCTAGCACAGATACGCAGTATTTT
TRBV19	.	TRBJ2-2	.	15	CASISTGRNTGELFF	TGTGCCAGTATTTCGACCGGCCGTAACACCGGGGAGCTGTTTTTT